These T cell receptor beta chains were read from a single sample in a study of cytomegalovirus exposure and HLA in healthy donors. Repertoires were generated with immunoSEQ multiplex PCR, while TCRdb's copy carries only in-frame clones and drops some. The sample comprises about 140,000 clones, about 74% of which are singletons, and 4.9% rests with the top ten. Sequenced sample: PBMCs. These receptors originate from a woman between 45 and 65 years old in good health and CMV-seronegative. Both conserved end residues are part of each CDR3. A D gene is named only where the DNA matches it firmly. Expanded clones are given a class, and other clones once, few, many or no size at all.

j_call | v_call | clone_size | cdr3_length | d_call | cdr3_aa | cdr3_nt
TRBJ1-1 | TRBV6-1 | . | 13 | . | CASREDGNTEAFF | TGTGCCAGCAGGGAGGACGGGAACACTGAAGCTTTCTTT
TRBJ2-2 | TRBV2 | . | 14 | TRBD1 | CASRGQGHTGELFF | TGTGCCAGCAGGGGACAGGGGCACACCGGGGAGCTGTTTTTT
TRBJ1-5 | TRBV2 | . | 13 | . | CASSNGVYQPQHF | TGTGCCAGCAGCAACGGAGTCTATCAGCCCCAGCATTTT
TRBJ2-1 | TRBV10-3 | few | 18 | TRBD2 | CAISGSSGGVHSYNEQFF | TGTGCCATCAGTGGATCTAGCGGGGGCGTACACTCCTACAATGAGCAGTTCTTC
TRBJ2-3 | TRBV7-9 | . | 17 | TRBD2 | CASSLGTRGSYTDTQYF | TGTGCCAGCAGCTTGGGGACTAGGGGATCGTACACAGATACGCAGTATTTT
TRBJ1-6 | TRBV4-2 | . | 14 | TRBD1 | CASSLDRFNSPLHF | TGTGCCAGCAGCCTGGACAGGTTTAATTCACCCCTCCACTTT
TRBJ2-5 | TRBV1 | . | 17 | . | CTSSQGTSGGARETQYF | TGCACCAGCAGCCAAGGGACTAGCGGGGGGGCTAGGGAGACCCAGTACTTC
TRBJ1-5 | TRBV7-2 | once | 13 | . | CASRSDRNQPQHF | TGTGCCAGCAGGTCCGACAGAAATCAGCCCCAGCATTTT
TRBJ2-3 | TRBV27 | . | 16 | TRBD2 | CASSLGLAGTTDTQYF | TGTGCCAGCAGTTTAGGGCTAGCGGGGACCACAGATACGCAGTATTTT
TRBJ2-7 | TRBV25-1 | . | 13 | TRBD1 | CASSRGQAYEQYF | TGTGCCAGCAGTCGCGGACAGGCCTACGAGCAGTACTTC